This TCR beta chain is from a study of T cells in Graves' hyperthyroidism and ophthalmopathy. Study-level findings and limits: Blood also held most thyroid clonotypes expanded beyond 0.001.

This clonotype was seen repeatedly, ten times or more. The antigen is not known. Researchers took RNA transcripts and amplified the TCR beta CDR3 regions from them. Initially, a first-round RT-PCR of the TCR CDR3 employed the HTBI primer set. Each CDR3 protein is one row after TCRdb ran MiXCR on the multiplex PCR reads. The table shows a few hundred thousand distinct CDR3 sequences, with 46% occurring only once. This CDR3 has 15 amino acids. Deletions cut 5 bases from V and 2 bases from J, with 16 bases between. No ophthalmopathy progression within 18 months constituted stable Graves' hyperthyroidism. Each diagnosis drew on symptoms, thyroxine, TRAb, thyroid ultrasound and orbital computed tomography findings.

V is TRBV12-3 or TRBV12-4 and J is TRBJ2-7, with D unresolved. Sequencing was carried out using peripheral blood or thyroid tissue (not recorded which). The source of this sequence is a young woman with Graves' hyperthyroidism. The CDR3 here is CASSLQRAGAYEQYF. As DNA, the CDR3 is TGTGCCAGCAGTCTACAGAGAGCAGGAGCCTACGAGCAGTACTTC.